A single sample is the source of the 7 T cell receptor beta chains below, sequenced in a study of cytomegalovirus exposure and HLA in healthy donors. Primers included in the PCR were 60 Vbeta and 13 Jbeta primers. Libraries were prepared by immunoSEQ multiplex PCR; TCRdb keeps only in-frame clonotypes and omits some of them. The sample records approximately 170,000 clones, around three quarters being singletons. The specimen was PBMCs. Receptor source: a man aged 40-49 years in good health and CMV-seronegative.

This clone turned up a few times. This chain joins TRBV6-5 and TRBJ1-2, with 9 bases that match TRBD1. Germline CDR1 reads MNHEY; CDR2 reads SVGAGI. Trimming at V came to 7 bases and at J to 3 bases, leaving 9 bases not matched to a gene. The CDR3 loop spans 15 amino acids. The CDR3 spells CASKGDRVLDYGYTF. For the CDR3, the DNA is TGTGCCAGCAAAGGGGACAGGGTTTTAGACTATGGCTACACCTTC.

This clone occurred once. V gene TRBV7-3 combines with J gene TRBJ2-6, with TRBD1 matching over 11 bases. This CDR3 contains 18 residues. Germline trimming cut 5 bases from V and 2 bases from J; bases unmatched to any gene: 8. Germline V gene lookup returns CDR1 SGHTA and CDR2 FQGTGA. CDR3 nucleotides: TGTGCCAGCAGCGCCCGGGACAGGGGGACCCCTGGGGCCAACGTCCTGACTTTC. Translated: CASSARDRGTPGANVLTF.

The rearrangement links TRBV19 to TRBJ1-2, with 9 bases that match TRBD1. Germline-derived CDR1 and CDR2 are LNHDA and SQIVND (reference sequence). V trimming: 8 bases; J trimming: 5 bases; junction bases outside the gene matches: 9. The CDR3 contains 14 residues. CDR3 amino acids: CASYKQGAYYGYTF. CDR3 coding DNA: TGTGCCAGTTACAAACAGGGGGCGTATTATGGCTACACCTTC.

The CDR3, as DNA: TGTGCCAGCACAAATCTACAGGGGCACTACGAGCAGTACTTC. This encodes CASTNLQGHYEQYF. The V and J genes are TRBV28 and TRBJ2-5, with TRBD1 identical over 7 bases. The J call may be mistaken, given a closer DNA end match to TRBJ2-7. The CDR3 extends over 14 amino acids. Germline CDR1 and CDR2: MDHEN and SYDVKM.

This rearrangement joins TRBV6-5 to TRBJ1-1; no reliable D call. CDR3 size: 13 residues. Germline-derived CDR1 and CDR2 are MNHEY and SVGAGI. V was cut by 2 bases and J by 1 base, with 5 bases left in between. CDR3 residues: CASSYGENTEAFF. CDR3 DNA sequence: TGTGCCAGCAGTTACGGAGAGAACACTGAAGCTTTCTTT.

This clone was counted between two and nine times. This chain connects TRBV6-5 to TRBJ2-7; 7 nucleotides match TRBD1. Germline CDR1 is MNHEY and CDR2 is SVGAGI. The CDR3 extends over 15 amino acids. The J segment lost 5 bases and the V segment lost 0 bases, leaving 7 bases of the junction unmatched. The CDR3 nucleotides read TGTGCCAGCAGTTACTCCCGACAGGGACCCCACGAGCAGTACTTC. Residues: CASSYSRQGPHEQYF.

The chain joins TRBV11-1 to TRBJ1-3, with D tentatively TRBD1 (5 bases). Trimming removed 3 bases at V and 8 bases at J, with 8 bases between. The CDR3 is 12 amino acids. The germline gives CDR1 SGHAT, CDR2 FQDESV (reference sequence). CDR3: CASSFAGDTIYF. As DNA, the CDR3 is TGTGCCAGCAGCTTCGCGGGGGACACCATATATTTT.